This T cell receptor (beta chain) is from a study of spatial heterogeneity in lung cancer (dated by TCRdb to 2018 to 2020). For the wider study: More beta-chain than alpha-chain transcripts were consistently detected, likely reflecting higher beta-chain transcript abundance. In the raw uncorrected reads, each unique combination of TCR and UMI appeared more than ten times on average. In non-small cell lung cancer, the study quantitatively compared TCR alpha and beta repertoires across several tumor regions, matched nontumor lung, and blood. The study linked features of the TCR repertoire to counts of nonsynonymous mutations, which were determined by whole-exome sequencing of tumor tissue. At surgery, both alpha and beta chains were TCR-sequenced in 220 tumor regions, 63 to 65 matched nontumor lung samples and just over 55 PBMC samples. What the research found in general, with its limitations: Ubiquitous expanded tumor TCRs showed up in blood more often at tumor resection than at routine follow-up. Confirming at a functional level the hypothesis that regional TCRs recognize regional mutations was considered to require additional single-cell paired TCR alpha and beta sequencing.

The protocol used for the library was 5' RACE. Sequencing was performed on a NextSeq 500. To allow correction of PCR and sequencing errors, the TCR library protocol tagged every TCR cDNA molecule with a unique molecular identifier. The source study handled its data this way. Decombinator tools were used for TCR identification, UMI-based error correction and CDR3 extraction. TCRs above a frequency of 2 per 1,000, corresponding to the top 1% of the tumor frequency distribution, were defined as expanded. Rényi diversity was computed with the R vegan package after subsampling each repertoire 100 times to 5,000 TCRs. CDR3 similarity networks were constructed using string-kernel similarity of amino acid triplets, with links drawn between CDR3s whose pairwise similarity was above 0.82. The public reads were reanalyzed by TCRdb: fastp trimming at Q25, MiXCR alignment, in-frame beta chains only. Each CDR3 protein appears once, grouped with its most common genes and DNA. TCRdb's processing, not the authors', yielded these V and J calls. The sample yields approximately 47,000 distinct CDR3 sequences; 7.5% to 8% were counted once. The ten most abundant clones make up 10% to 15% of the sample.

There are many counts of this clonotype. Its recognized antigen is unknown. There are no base qualities to consult, and no much larger clone falls within one base. What this sample's time point label stands for: sample taken at primary tumor resection. Without any cell sorting, TCR sequencing was performed on whole RNA extracted either from tumor and nontumor lung tissue or from cryopreserved PBMC samples. Samples were obtained from around 72 patients with early-stage, untreated non-small cell lung cancer from the lung TRACERx cohort. A patient was chosen for TCR sequencing only when enough RNA was available from at least two tumor regions. Sequences were derived from PBMCs, sampled at surgery. The clonotype comes from a female donor with early-stage non-small cell lung cancer.

The nucleotides read TGTGCCAGCTCACCGTCAAAGGCCCGACGGGGGACTGAAGCTTTCTTT. It translates as CASSPSKARRGTEAFF. Recombination linked TRBV18 to TRBJ1-1; tentative D gene TRBD1, with 5 bases matching. From its cysteine to its phenylalanine, the CDR3 spans 16 amino acids. The entry retains the CDR3 DNA only, 48 bases that are in frame from base 1. V was cut back by 3 bases and J by 5 bases, leaving a gap of 19 bases between them. The germline V gene provides CDR1 KGHSH and CDR2 LQKENI. Joined to the reference TRBV18 and TRBJ1-1 proteins, this CDR3 gives the full variable domain: NAGVMQNPRHLVRRRGQEARLRCSPMKGHSHVYWYRQLPEEGLKFMVYLQKENIIDESGMPKERFSAEFPKEGPSILRIQQVVRGDSAAYFCASSPSKARRGTEAFFGQGTRLTVV.